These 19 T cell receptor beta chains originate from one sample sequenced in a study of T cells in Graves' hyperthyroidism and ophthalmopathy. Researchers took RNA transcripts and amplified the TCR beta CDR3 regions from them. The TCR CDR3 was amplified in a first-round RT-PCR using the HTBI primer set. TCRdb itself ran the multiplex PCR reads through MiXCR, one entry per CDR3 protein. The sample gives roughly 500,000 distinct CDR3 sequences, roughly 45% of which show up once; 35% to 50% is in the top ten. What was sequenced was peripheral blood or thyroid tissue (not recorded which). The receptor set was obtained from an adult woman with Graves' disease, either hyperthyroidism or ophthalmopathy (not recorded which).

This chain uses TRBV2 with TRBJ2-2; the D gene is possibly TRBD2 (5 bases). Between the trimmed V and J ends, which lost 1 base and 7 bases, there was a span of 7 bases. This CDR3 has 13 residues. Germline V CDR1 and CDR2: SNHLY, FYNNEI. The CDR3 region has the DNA TGTGCCAGCAGTGAAGACGGAGGCGGGGAGCTGTTTTTT. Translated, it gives CASSEDGGGELFF.

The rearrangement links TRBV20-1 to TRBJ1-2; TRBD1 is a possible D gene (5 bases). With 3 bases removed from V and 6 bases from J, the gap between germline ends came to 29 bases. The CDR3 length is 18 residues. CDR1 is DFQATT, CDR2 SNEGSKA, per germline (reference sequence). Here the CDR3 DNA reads TGCAGTGCTAGTTCCGTGACGGGAGACGACACCGGGGACGATGGCTACACCTTC. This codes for CSASSVTGDDTGDDGYTF.

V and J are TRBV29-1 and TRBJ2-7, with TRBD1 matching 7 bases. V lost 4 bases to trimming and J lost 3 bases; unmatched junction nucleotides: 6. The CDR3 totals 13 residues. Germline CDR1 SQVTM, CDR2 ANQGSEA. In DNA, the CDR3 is TGCAGCGTTGCGACAGGGTTGGGCTACGAGCAGTACTTC. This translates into CSVATGLGYEQYF.

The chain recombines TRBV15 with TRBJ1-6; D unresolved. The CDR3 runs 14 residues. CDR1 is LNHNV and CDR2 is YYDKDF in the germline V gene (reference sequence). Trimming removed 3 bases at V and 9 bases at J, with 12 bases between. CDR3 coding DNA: TGTGCCACCAGCAGGGCGAGGCTTAGTTCACCCCTCCACTTT. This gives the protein CATSRARLSSPLHF.

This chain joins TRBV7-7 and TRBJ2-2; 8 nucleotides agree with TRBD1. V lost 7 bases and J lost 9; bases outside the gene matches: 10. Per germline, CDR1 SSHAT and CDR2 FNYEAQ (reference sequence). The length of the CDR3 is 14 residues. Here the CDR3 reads CASNLGQAGWELFF. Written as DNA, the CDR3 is TGTGCCAGCAATTTGGGACAGGCCGGGTGGGAGCTGTTTTTT. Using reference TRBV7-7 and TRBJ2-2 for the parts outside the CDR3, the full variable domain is GAGVSQSPRYKVTKRGQDVTLRCDPISSHATLYWYQQALGQGPEFLTYFNYEAQPDKSGLPSDRFSAERPEGSISTLTIQRTEQRDSAMYRCASNLGQAGWELFFGEGSRLTVL.

The DNA of the CDR3 is TGTGCCACGCTAAACGGACAGGGAAATCAGCCCCAGCATTTT. Translated: CATLNGQGNQPQHF. This chain uses TRBV10-3 with TRBJ1-5; 8 nucleotides line up with TRBD1. V lost 10 bases, J lost 4 bases, and 9 bases stayed unmatched. This CDR3 is built from 14 residues. Germline V gene data show CDR1 as ENHRY and CDR2 as SYGVKD.

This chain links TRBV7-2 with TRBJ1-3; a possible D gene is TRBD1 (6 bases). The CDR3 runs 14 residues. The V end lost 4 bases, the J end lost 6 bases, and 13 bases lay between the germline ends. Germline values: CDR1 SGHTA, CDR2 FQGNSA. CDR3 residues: CASSSGAQANTIYF. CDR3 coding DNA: TGTGCCAGCAGCTCAGGGGCACAGGCAAACACCATATATTTT.

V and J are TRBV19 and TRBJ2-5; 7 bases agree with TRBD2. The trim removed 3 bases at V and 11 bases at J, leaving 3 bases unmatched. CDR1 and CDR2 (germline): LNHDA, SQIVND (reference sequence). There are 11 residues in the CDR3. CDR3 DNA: TGTGCCAGTAGTATCGCGGGGGAGCAGTACTTC. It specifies CASSIAGEQYF.

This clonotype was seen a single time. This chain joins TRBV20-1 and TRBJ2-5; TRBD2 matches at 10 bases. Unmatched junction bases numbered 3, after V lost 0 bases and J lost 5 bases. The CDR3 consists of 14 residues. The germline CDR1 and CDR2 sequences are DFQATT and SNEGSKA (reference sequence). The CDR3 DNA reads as TGCAGTGCTAGAGAACTAGCGGGAAAGGAGACCCAGTACTTC. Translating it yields CSARELAGKETQYF.

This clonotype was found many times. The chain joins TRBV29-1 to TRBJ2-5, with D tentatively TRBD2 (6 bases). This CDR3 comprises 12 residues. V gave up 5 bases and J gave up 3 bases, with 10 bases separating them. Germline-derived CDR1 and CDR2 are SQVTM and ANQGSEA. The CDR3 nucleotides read TGCAGCGTTCAGTCGGGAGAAGAGACCCAGTACTTC. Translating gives CSVQSGEETQYF.

In DNA form, the CDR3 reads TGTGCCAGCAGCGTAGGCGGGGGAACCTCTGGGGCCAACGTCCTGACTTTC. Translation gives CASSVGGGTSGANVLTF. This chain uses TRBV9 with TRBJ2-6; the match to TRBD2 covers 7 bases. The ends lost 0 bases at V and 0 bases at J; junction bases unmatched: 3. Germline V CDR1 and CDR2: SGDLS, YYNGEE. CDR3 size: 17 residues.

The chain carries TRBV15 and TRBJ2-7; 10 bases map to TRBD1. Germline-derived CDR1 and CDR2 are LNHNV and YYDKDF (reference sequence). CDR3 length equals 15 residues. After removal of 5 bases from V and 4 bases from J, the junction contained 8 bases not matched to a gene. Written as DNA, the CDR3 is TGTGCCACCAGCCGGGACAGGGGAACAGTGTACGAGCAGTACTTC. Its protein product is CATSRDRGTVYEQYF.

The CDR3 spells CATSDRLAVLQETQYF. The CDR3 region has the DNA TGTGCCACCAGTGATCGACTAGCGGTACTCCAAGAGACCCAGTACTTC. The V call is TRBV24-1, the J call TRBJ2-5; 9 bases fit TRBD2. The CDR3 length is 16 residues. The V gene's germline CDR1 is KGHDR and CDR2 SFDVKD. V trimming: 3 bases; J trimming: 1 base; junction bases outside the gene matches: 5.

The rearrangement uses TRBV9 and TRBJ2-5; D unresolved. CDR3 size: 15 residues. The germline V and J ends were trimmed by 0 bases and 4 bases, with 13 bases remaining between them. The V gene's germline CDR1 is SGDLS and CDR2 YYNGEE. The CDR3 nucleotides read TGTGCCAGCAGCGTAGGAGCTCCGAAAGGAGAGACCCAGTACTTC. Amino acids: CASSVGAPKGETQYF.

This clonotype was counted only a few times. CDR3 region: CASSQDGTGQPQHF. The CDR3 coding sequence is TGTGCCAGTAGCCAGGACGGGACGGGTCAGCCCCAGCATTTT. The genes are TRBV19 and TRBJ1-5, with TRBD1 as a possible D gene (5 bases). This CDR3 is built from 14 residues. V was shortened by 6 bases and J by 6 bases, with 15 bases between the two germline ends. The V gene's germline CDR1 is LNHDA and CDR2 SQIVND (reference sequence). The whole variable domain, filled in from reference TRBV19 and TRBJ1-5, reads DGGITQSPKYLFRKEGQNVTLSCEQNLNHDAMYWYRQDPGQGLRLIYYSQIVNDFQKGDIAEGYSVSREKKESFPLTVTSAQKNPTAFYLCASSQDGTGQPQHFGDGTRLSIL.

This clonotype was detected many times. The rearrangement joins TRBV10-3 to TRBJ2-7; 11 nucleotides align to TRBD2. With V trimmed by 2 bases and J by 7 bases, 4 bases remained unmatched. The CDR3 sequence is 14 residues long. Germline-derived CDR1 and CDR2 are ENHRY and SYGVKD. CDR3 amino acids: CAISELAGGGEQYF. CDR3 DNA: TGTGCCATCAGTGAGCTAGCGGGAGGTGGGGAGCAGTACTTC.

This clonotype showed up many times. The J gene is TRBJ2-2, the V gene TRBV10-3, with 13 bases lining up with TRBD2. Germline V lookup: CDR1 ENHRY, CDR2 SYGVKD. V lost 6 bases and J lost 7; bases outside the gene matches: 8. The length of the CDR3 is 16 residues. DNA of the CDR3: TGTGCCATCAGGGATGGGACTAGCGGGACGGACGGGGAGCTGTTTTTT. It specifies CAIRDGTSGTDGELFF.

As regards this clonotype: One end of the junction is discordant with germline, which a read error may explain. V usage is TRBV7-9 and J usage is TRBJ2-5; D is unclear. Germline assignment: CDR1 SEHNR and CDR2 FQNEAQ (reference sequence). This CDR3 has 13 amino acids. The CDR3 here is CASSLESQETQHF. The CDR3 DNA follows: TGTGCCAGCAGCTTAGAGTCCCAAGAGACCCAGCACTTC. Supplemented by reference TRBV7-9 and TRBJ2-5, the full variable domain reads DTGVSQNPRHKITKRGQNVTFRCDPISEHNRLYWYRQTLGQGPEFLTYFQNEAQLEKSRLLSDRFSAERPKGSFSTLEIQRTEQGDSAMYLCASSLESQETQHFGPGTRLLVL.

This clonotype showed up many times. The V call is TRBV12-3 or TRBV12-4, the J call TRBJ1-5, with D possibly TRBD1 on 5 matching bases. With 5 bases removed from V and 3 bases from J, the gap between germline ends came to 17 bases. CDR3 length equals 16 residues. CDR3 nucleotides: TGTGCCAGCAGTCCCAACCCCGTGGACATCAATCAGCCCCAGCATTTT. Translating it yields CASSPNPVDINQPQHF.